The rows below give T cell receptor beta chains drawn from one sample of a study of response to subunit inactivated influenza vaccine. MiXCR, applied by TCRdb to the RT-PCR reads, yields one record per CDR3 protein. The data show roughly 170,000 distinct CDR3 sequences, around 9.2% seen once. Sample: non-naive T cells sorted from PBMCs, taken on the day of vaccination. All receptors derive from a man aged 45-60 years who received an inactivated influenza vaccine. Each CDR3 is given with its conserved first and last residue. The order of the fields is J gene, clone size, V gene, D gene, CDR3 protein, CDR3 DNA. D genes are given only for firm matches. Size values are once, few and many counts, or a class for expanded clones, and some rows have none.

J gene: TRBJ1-5
clone size: few
V gene: TRBV28
D gene: NA
CDR3 protein: CASRPRPINQPQHF
CDR3 DNA: TGTGCCAGCAGACCGCGCCCGATCAATCAGCCCCAGCATTTT

J gene: TRBJ2-7
clone size: NA
V gene: TRBV15
D gene: TRBD1
CDR3 protein: CATRNPGQGSSYEQYF
CDR3 DNA: TGTGCCACCAGAAACCCCGGACAGGGAAGCTCCTACGAGCAGTACTTC

J gene: TRBJ2-3
clone size: few
V gene: TRBV9
D gene: TRBD2
CDR3 protein: CASSNGLAEAYRTDTQYF
CDR3 DNA: TGTGCCAGCAGCAACGGACTAGCGGAAGCCTACCGCACAGATACGCAGTATTTT

J gene: TRBJ2-6
clone size: NA
V gene: TRBV5-1
D gene: NA
CDR3 protein: CASSLEQSGANVLTF
CDR3 DNA: TGCGCCAGCAGCTTGGAACAGTCTGGGGCCAACGTCCTGACTTTC

J gene: TRBJ1-1
clone size: few
V gene: TRBV20-1
D gene: NA
CDR3 protein: CSGTDSPTGEAFF
CDR3 DNA: TGCAGTGGCACGGACAGCCCAACAGGTGAAGCTTTCTTT

J gene: TRBJ2-2
clone size: many
V gene: TRBV3-1
D gene: NA
CDR3 protein: CASSHARDRYTGELFF
CDR3 DNA: TGTGCCAGCAGCCATGCCCGGGACCGCTACACCGGGGAGCTGTTTTTT

J gene: TRBJ1-1
clone size: many
V gene: TRBV20-1
D gene: TRBD1
CDR3 protein: CSAREGAYTEAFF
CDR3 DNA: TGCAGTGCAAGAGAGGGGGCGTACACTGAAGCTTTCTTT

J gene: TRBJ2-7
clone size: NA
V gene: TRBV20-1
D gene: TRBD2
CDR3 protein: CSANLGRRGTPGSYEQYF
CDR3 DNA: TGCAGTGCTAACTTGGGCCGGCGGGGGACCCCGGGCTCCTACGAGCAGTACTTC

J gene: TRBJ2-1
clone size: NA
V gene: TRBV4-3
D gene: NA
CDR3 protein: CASSQRSGQGFEYEQFF
CDR3 DNA: TGCGCCAGCAGCCAAAGGTCCGGGCAGGGGTTTGAGTATGAGCAGTTCTTC

J gene: TRBJ2-1
clone size: NA
V gene: TRBV5-4
D gene: TRBD2
CDR3 protein: CASSPRGLAGDEQFF
CDR3 DNA: TGTGCCAGCAGCCCCCGCGGACTAGCGGGAGATGAGCAGTTCTTC

J gene: TRBJ2-3
clone size: few
V gene: TRBV20-1
D gene: TRBD2
CDR3 protein: CSARDRVGSGSREDTQYF
CDR3 DNA: TGCAGTGCTAGAGACCGCGTTGGGAGCGGGAGTAGAGAAGATACGCAGTATTTT

J gene: TRBJ2-5
clone size: few
V gene: TRBV24-1
D gene: NA
CDR3 protein: CATSDSEGGLETQYF
CDR3 DNA: TGTGCCACCAGTGATTCCGAGGGGGGTTTGGAGACCCAGTACTTC

J gene: TRBJ1-5
clone size: many
V gene: TRBV10-3
D gene: TRBD1
CDR3 protein: CAISEGDRGSQPQHF
CDR3 DNA: TGTGCCATCAGTGAGGGTGACAGGGGGAGTCAGCCCCAGCATTTT

J gene: TRBJ1-1
clone size: many
V gene: TRBV29-1
D gene: NA
CDR3 protein: CSVARRLNTEAFF
CDR3 DNA: TGCAGCGTTGCGCGACGTCTGAACACTGAAGCTTTCTTT

J gene: TRBJ2-5
clone size: NA
V gene: TRBV19
D gene: NA
CDR3 protein: CASSAFGSPKETQYF
CDR3 DNA: TGTGCCAGTAGTGCCTTCGGTTCTCCGAAAGAGACCCAGTACTTC

J gene: TRBJ1-5
clone size: few
V gene: TRBV20-1
D gene: TRBD1
CDR3 protein: CSARALLTGLDQPQHF
CDR3 DNA: TGCAGTGCTAGAGCCCTCCTGACAGGGCTCGATCAGCCCCAGCATTTT

J gene: TRBJ2-3
clone size: NA
V gene: TRBV20-1
D gene: TRBD2
CDR3 protein: CSANPNDRTSGSTDTQYF
CDR3 DNA: TGCAGTGCTAATCCCAATGACAGGACTAGCGGGAGCACAGATACGCAGTATTTT

J gene: TRBJ2-3
clone size: NA
V gene: TRBV11-2
D gene: NA
CDR3 protein: CASSLGPKTDTQYF
CDR3 DNA: TGTGCCAGCAGCTTAGGCCCAAAAACAGATACGCAGTATTTT

J gene: TRBJ2-2
clone size: NA
V gene: TRBV12-3/TRBV12-4
D gene: NA
CDR3 protein: CASSWDSSRGELFF
CDR3 DNA: TGTGCCAGCAGTTGGGACTCGAGCAGGGGGGAGCTGTTTTTT

J gene: TRBJ2-2
clone size: NA
V gene: TRBV7-9
D gene: NA
CDR3 protein: CASSLAPHWSNTGELFF
CDR3 DNA: TGTGCCAGCAGCTTAGCGCCACATTGGTCGAACACCGGGGAGCTGTTTTTT